The present entry profiles one T cell receptor beta chain with its context. Its antigen is as yet unknown. Generated by immunoSEQ multiplex PCR, the TCRdb table keeps only in-frame clones and is missing some. The sample contains 100,000 to 150,000 clones, 80% to 90% of which appear only once. Germline CDR1 reads SNHLY; CDR2 reads FYNNEI. With V trimmed by 6 bases and J by 4 bases, 10 bases remained unmatched. This CDR3 contains 16 residues. The data were taken from a study of T cell responses to AZD1222 COVID-19 vaccine. Study overall: Second-dose timings of about 4 or about 12 weeks were pooled.

The study's findings and limits: Reports indicate that nearly half of spike-specific TCRs are directed at unmutated variant regions. Donors were chiefly white British, with a greater number of females, and clonal diversity was perhaps underestimated.

This specimen consisted of peripheral blood, obtained on day 0 of AZD1222 vaccination. The chain carries TRBV2 and TRBJ2-5; TRBD1 matches 11 bases. This TCR derives from an adult in good health. CDR3 coding DNA: TGTGCCAGCAGCAAGACGACCGGACAGGGGGCAGAGACCCAGTACTTC. Translation: CASSKTTGQGAETQYF.